Each of the 8 T cell receptor beta chains below was sequenced from the same sample in a study of T cells in Graves' hyperthyroidism and ophthalmopathy. Amplification yielded TCR beta CDR3 regions, with RNA transcripts as the source. HTBI primers drove first-round RT-PCR of the TCR CDR3. TCRdb reprocessed the multiplex PCR reads via MiXCR and lists one record per CDR3 protein. The data contain 800,000 or so distinct CDR3 sequences, around 38% of them singletons. The sample consisted of blood. The source of these receptors is a man aged 18 to 30 with Graves' hyperthyroidism.

The rearrangement links TRBV20-1 to TRBJ1-2, with 11 bases identical to TRBD1. The CDR3 has 14 residues. The germline V gene has CDR1 DFQATT and CDR2 SNEGSKA (reference sequence). CDR3 nucleotides: TGCAGCCCCAGATCAGTGGACAGGGGGCATGGCTACACCTTC. Translating it yields CSPRSVDRGHGYTF.

This clonotype was recorded many times. The chain is built from TRBV9 and TRBJ2-5; D is perhaps TRBD2 (6 bases). V dropped 0 bases and J dropped 5 bases, with 11 bases sitting between them. The CDR3 contains 14 residues. Germline CDR1 SGDLS, CDR2 YYNGEE. The CDR3 bases are TGTGCCAGCAGCGTAGACGGGCTAGCGGAGACCCAGTACTTC. Residues: CASSVDGLAETQYF.

This clonotype was observed at least ten times. The rearrangement links TRBV2 to TRBJ2-2, with D hard to call. The germline V gene has CDR1 SNHLY and CDR2 FYNNEI. V was cut by 7 bases and J by 1 base, with 7 bases left in between. The CDR3 is made up of 13 amino acids. The CDR3 reads CASTPENTGELFF. CDR3 coding DNA: TGTGCCAGCACCCCGGAGAACACCGGGGAGCTGTTTTTT.

The sample holds many counts of this clonotype. The chain uses TRBV2 and TRBJ1-4; tentative D call: TRBD1 (6 bases). Germline V gene data show CDR1 as SNHLY and CDR2 as FYNNEI. The CDR3 loop spans 13 amino acids. Trimming took off 7 bases at V and 8 bases at J, with 14 bases between the two ends. CDR3 in amino acids: CASKTDSQEKLFF. CDR3 DNA sequence: TGTGCCAGCAAAACGGACAGCCAAGAAAAACTGTTTTTT.

The sample holds many counts of this clonotype. The J gene is TRBJ1-2, the V gene TRBV19, with D perhaps TRBD1 (5 bases). The CDR3 consists of 15 residues. Trimming cost V 10 bases and J 7 bases, with 25 bases left between them. The germline V gene has CDR1 LNHDA and CDR2 SQIVND (reference sequence). The CDR3 DNA reads TGTGCCACCGAAATCGTCGGAGTGGGAAGGGGTGGCTACACCTTC. As protein: CATEIVGVGRGGYTF.

This clonotype was detected a few times. The chain carries TRBV14 and TRBJ2-2; 9 nucleotides align to TRBD2. Germline V gives CDR1 SGHDN, CDR2 FVKESK. V was pared by 3 bases and J by 4 bases, with 9 bases of the junction left unmatched. The CDR3 consists of 17 residues. CDR3 residues: CASSHNGLAGLTGELFF. Written as DNA, the CDR3 is TGTGCCAGCAGCCATAACGGGCTAGCGGGGCTCACCGGGGAGCTGTTTTTT.

The chain recombines TRBV9 with TRBJ1-4; TRBD1 is a possible D gene (5 bases). CDR3 length equals 15 residues. Trimming took off 0 bases at V and 4 bases at J, with 10 bases between the two ends. Germline-derived CDR1 and CDR2 are SGDLS and YYNGEE. DNA of the CDR3: TGTGCCAGCAGCGTAGCTAAAGGGGTTAATGAAAAACTGTTTTTT. This translates into CASSVAKGVNEKLFF.

In this sample, this clonotype turned up many times. The chain couples TRBV7-8 to TRBJ2-2; D is undetermined. Germline V gene data show CDR1 as SGHVS and CDR2 as FQNEAQ. CDR3 length: 15 amino acids. V dropped 6 bases and J dropped 2 bases, with 13 bases sitting between them. The CDR3: CASRRHGANTGELFF. The CDR3 region has the DNA TGTGCCAGCAGACGACACGGAGCAAACACCGGGGAGCTGTTTTTT.